These T cell receptor beta chains were read from a single sample in a study of T cells in tumors and immune-related adverse events. Measured with immunoSEQ multiplex PCR; TCRdb has only the in-frame clones, and not every one. This sample has more than 550 clones, with about 90% found just once. Sequenced material: tumor tissue, taken from a patient treated with anti-PD-1 therapy. The receptors were sampled from a female donor with metastatic renal cell carcinoma. Each CDR3 is given with its conserved first and last residue. The D gene is left open where the match is weak.

d_gene,v_gene,j_gene,CDR3nt,CDR3aa
-,TRBV6-5,TRBJ2-1,TGTGCCAGCAGTTACTGGGCAGGGCAACCGAATGAGCAGTTCTTC,CASSYWAGQPNEQFF
TRBD1,TRBV5-6,TRBJ2-3,TGTGCCAGCACCAAACCTCGGGACAGGCAAAGACCTAGCACAGATACGCAGTATTTT,CASTKPRDRQRPSTDTQYF
-,TRBV18,TRBJ1-1,TGTGCCAGCTCACACGGGGAGGGGAACACTGAAGCTTTCTTT,CASSHGEGNTEAFF
-,TRBV18,TRBJ1-2,TGTGCCAGCTCGTTAGGGGCAGGCCCCCAAGGCTATGGCTACACCTTC,CASSLGAGPQGYGYTF
-,TRBV7-9,TRBJ1-5,TGTGCCAGCAGCATGGGGAGCAATCAGCCCCAGCATTTT,CASSMGSNQPQHF
-,TRBV2,TRBJ2-5,TGTGCCAGCAGTGTTATCAGGGCAGAGACCCAGTACTTC,CASSVIRAETQYF